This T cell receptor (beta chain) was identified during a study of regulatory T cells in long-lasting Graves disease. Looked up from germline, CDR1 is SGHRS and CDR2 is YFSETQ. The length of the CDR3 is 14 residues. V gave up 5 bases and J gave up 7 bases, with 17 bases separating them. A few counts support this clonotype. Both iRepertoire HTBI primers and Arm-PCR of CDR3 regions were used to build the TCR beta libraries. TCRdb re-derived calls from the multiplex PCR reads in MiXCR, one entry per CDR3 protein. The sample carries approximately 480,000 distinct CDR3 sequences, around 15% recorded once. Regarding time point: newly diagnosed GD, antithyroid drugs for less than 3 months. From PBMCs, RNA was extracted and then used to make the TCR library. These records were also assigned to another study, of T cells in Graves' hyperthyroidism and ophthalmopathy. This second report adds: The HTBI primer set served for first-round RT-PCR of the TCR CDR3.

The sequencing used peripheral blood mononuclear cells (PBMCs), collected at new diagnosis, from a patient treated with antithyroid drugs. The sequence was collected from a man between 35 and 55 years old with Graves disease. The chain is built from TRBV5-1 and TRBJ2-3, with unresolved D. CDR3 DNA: TGCGCCAGCAGGCAAGACTTGGGCAGAAATACGCAGTATTTT. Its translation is CASRQDLGRNTQYF.